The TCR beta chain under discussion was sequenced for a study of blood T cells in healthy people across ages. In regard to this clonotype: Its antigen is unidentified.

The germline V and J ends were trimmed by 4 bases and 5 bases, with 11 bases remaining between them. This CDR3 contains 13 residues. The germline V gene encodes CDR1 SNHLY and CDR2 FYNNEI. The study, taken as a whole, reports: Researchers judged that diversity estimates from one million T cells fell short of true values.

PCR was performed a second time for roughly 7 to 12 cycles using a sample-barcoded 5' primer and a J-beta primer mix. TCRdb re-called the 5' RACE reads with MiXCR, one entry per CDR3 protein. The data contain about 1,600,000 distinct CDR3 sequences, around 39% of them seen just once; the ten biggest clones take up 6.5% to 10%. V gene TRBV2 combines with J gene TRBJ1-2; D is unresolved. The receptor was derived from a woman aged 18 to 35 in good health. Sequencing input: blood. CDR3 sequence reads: CASSVSGLYGYTF. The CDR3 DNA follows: TGTGCCAGCAGTGTATCCGGACTGTATGGCTACACCTTC.